A single TCR beta chain is shown here with its context. Antigen unknown. The sorted regulatory T cells were CD4+, CD25-high and CD127-low, with genomic DNA sequenced. TCRdb's copy holds only in-frame clones and misses some; the assay was immunoSEQ multiplex PCR. This sample has 9,000 to 9,500 clones; 70% to 90% occur once, and the top ten carry over 1%. This record comes from a study of regulatory and conventional T cells in RAG deficiency. General study results and limits: In Omenn syndrome, Treg and Tconv repertoires overlapped >80%.

Trimming pared 1 base from V and 4 bases from J, leaving 13 bases between. In germline, CDR1 is KGHSH, CDR2 LQKENI. CDR3 length: 15 residues. These records were also assigned to another study, of regulatory T cells. From that study: The PCR used 52 TRBV and 13 TRBJ primers.

The chain employs TRBV18 and TRBJ2-5; D gene ambiguous. The specimen sequenced was Tregs sorted from blood. The TCR originated in a human donor in good health. The CDR3 sequence: CASSPLQGFLETQYF. The DNA of the CDR3 is TGTGCCAGCTCACCACTTCAAGGGTTTTTAGAGACCCAGTACTTC. Looking up the rest from reference TRBV18 and TRBJ2-5 gives the full variable domain: NAGVMQNPRHLVRRRGQEARLRCSPMKGHSHVYWYRQLPEEGLKFMVYLQKENIIDESGMPKERFSAEFPKEGPSILRIQQVVRGDSAAYFCASSPLQGFLETQYFGPGTRLLVL.